The entry below gives a single T cell receptor (beta chain) sequence along with its context. Antigen: not known. TCRdb re-derived calls from the 5' RACE reads in MiXCR, one entry per CDR3 protein. The sample shows some 320,000 distinct CDR3 sequences, 8.7% of them seen only once. The data originate from a study of T cells after yellow fever vaccination. Study results and caveats: In FACS-sorted repertoires, abundant clonotypes from the bulk population could appear as contaminants. Detected again after the booster were most primary-vaccination clones, at 95% to 97% CD4 and approximately 90% CD8. A small proportion of clonotypes was detected in both the CD4 and CD8 compartments.

Germline values: CDR1 SEHNR, CDR2 FQNEAQ (reference sequence). Trimming took 1 base from V and 12 from J; bases not matched to a gene: 10. The CDR3 loop spans 15 amino acids. This clonotype originated in a man between 18 and 35 years old who received the YFV17D yellow fever vaccine. J is TRBJ2-1 and V is TRBV7-9; 9 nucleotides line up with TRBD2. The sample here was CD4+ T cells sorted from PBMCs, taken 5 days after the yellow fever booster vaccination. The CDR3 nucleotides are TGTGCCAGCAGCTTAGGAGTAGCGGGGGATAGTGGGCAGTTCTTC. Protein: CASSLGVAGDSGQFF.